The 10 T cell receptor beta chains given below trace back to one sample, sequenced in a study of identical twins. TCRdb redid the calling of the 5' RACE reads with MiXCR, one entry per CDR3 protein. Of 400,000 to 500,000 distinct CDR3 sequences detected, around 20% appear once; the ten largest clones hold around 12%. The sequenced material came from naive T cells sorted from blood. These receptors all stem from a man in his fifties in good health.

This sequence joins TRBV2 and TRBJ2-7; 7 positions agree with TRBD1. V was pared by 7 bases and J by 3 bases, with 3 bases of the junction left unmatched. From germline, CDR1 is SNHLY and CDR2 FYNNEI. CDR3 size: 12 residues. The CDR3 DNA is TGTGCCAGCACGGGACAGAGCTACGAGCAGTACTTC. As protein: CASTGQSYEQYF.

This clonotype was counted between two and nine times. The J gene is TRBJ2-1, the V gene TRBV4-3; 8 positions agree with TRBD2. V lost 0 bases and J lost 2; bases outside the gene matches: 6. In germline, CDR1 is LGHNA, CDR2 YSLEER. This CDR3 has 17 amino acids. CDR3 protein: CASSQDSAGGAYNEQFF. The CDR3 nucleotides read TGCGCCAGCAGCCAAGATTCGGCGGGAGGAGCCTACAATGAGCAGTTCTTC.

The V gene is TRBV12-3 or TRBV12-4, the J gene TRBJ2-7; 11 bases match TRBD2. The CDR3 spans 15 residues. J gave up 4 bases and V 6 bases, and 8 bases lay outside the gene matches. The CDR3 nucleotides read TGTGCCAGCAGCTCAACTAGCGGGAGTAGGTACGAGCAGTACTTC. Translating it yields CASSSTSGSRYEQYF.

This rearrangement joins TRBV6-2 or TRBV6-3 to TRBJ2-2; TRBD2 matches 8 bases. CDR3 length: 16 residues. From germline, CDR1 is MNHEY and CDR2 SVGEGT. The V and J ends lost 3 bases and 4 bases, in that order; junction bases with no gene match: 7. The CDR3, as DNA: TGTGCCAGCAGTTATTCAGCGGGAGCCCTCACCGGGGAGCTGTTTTTT. As protein: CASSYSAGALTGELFF.

This clonotype was detected ten times or more. The chain joins TRBV29-1 to TRBJ2-5; the D is unclear. The CDR3 length is 14 residues. The germline V gene encodes CDR1 SQVTM and CDR2 ANQGSEA. Trimming took 2 bases from V and 0 from J, leaving 10 bases between them. The CDR3 region is CSVEPLGDQETQYF. The CDR3 DNA follows: TGCAGCGTTGAACCTTTGGGTGACCAAGAGACCCAGTACTTC.

The chain has TRBV9 and TRBJ2-2; 7 bases line up with TRBD1. V lost 3 bases to trimming and J lost 5 bases; unmatched junction nucleotides: 10. The CDR3 is 16 residues long. Germline loops: CDR1 SGDLS, CDR2 YYNGEE. For the CDR3, the DNA is TGTGCCAGCAGCGCCACCGCCGGGACAGAGACCGGGGAGCTGTTTTTT. As protein: CASSATAGTETGELFF.

The sample holds many counts of this clonotype. The genes are TRBV5-5 and TRBJ1-2; no definite D call. The CDR3 contains 16 residues. V lost 4 bases and J 2 bases, leaving 18 bases between the germline ends. Germline-derived CDR1 and CDR2 are SGHKS and YYEKEE (reference sequence). Written as DNA, the CDR3 is TGTGCCAGCAGCCTTGAGTTGGGTTCGGTCAACTATGGCTACACCTTC. Translated: CASSLELGSVNYGYTF.

The genes are TRBV10-3 and TRBJ1-1; TRBD1 might be the D (6 bases). The germline V gene has CDR1 ENHRY and CDR2 SYGVKD. The CDR3 sequence is 15 residues long. Trimming cost V 2 bases and J 5 bases, with 15 bases left between them. CDR3 nucleotides: TGTGCCATCAGTGAGGGACAGCTGGGAGGAACTGAAGCTTTCTTT. This gives the protein CAISEGQLGGTEAFF.

The V call is TRBV2, the J call TRBJ2-5, with D tentatively TRBD2 (6 bases). The CDR3 has 17 residues. V gave up 4 bases and J gave up 2 bases, with 20 bases separating them. Germline V gene data show CDR1 as SNHLY and CDR2 as FYNNEI. The CDR3 nucleotides read TGTGCCAGCAGTGGGGGAACCCTTGAGACTAGACAAGAGACCCAGTACTTC. Translated, it gives CASSGGTLETRQETQYF.

This clonotype has at least ten counts. The rearrangement links TRBV12-3 or TRBV12-4 to TRBJ2-3; TRBD2 aligns across 9 bases. The junction had 4 bases not matched to a gene; V was cut back by 3 bases and J by 3 bases. There are 15 residues in the CDR3. CDR3 protein: CASSFRLAETDTQYF. The CDR3 DNA reads as TGTGCCAGCAGTTTTAGACTAGCGGAGACAGATACGCAGTATTTT.